This T cell receptor (beta chain) emerged from a study of shared clonotypes between healthy human individuals. Combining CD45RO+ cells with CCR7-negative CD45RA+ TemRA cells gave CD8 memory. Broader study findings: At large depth, rarefaction still showed sorted-subset sequencing to be incomplete. Sequencing depth was predicted to influence how clonotypes are shared among donors.

Germline loops: CDR1 MRHNA, CDR2 SNTAGT. Trimming took off 4 bases at V and 1 base at J, with 5 bases between the two ends. The length of the CDR3 is 13 residues. In the source study's methods: Quality scores were absent from the junction-only immunoSEQ sequences, so filtering differed. This table comes from immunoSEQ multiplex PCR, and its TCRdb copy is limited to in-frame clones, with some not included. That table is the source of V, J and clone size, and D and trimming were worked out from the DNA. The sample lists over 95,000 clones, more than 65% occurring once. Points on this clone: Its antigen is undetermined.

The sample was memory CD8+ T cells sorted from blood. Subset denoted: CD45RO+ cells pooled with CCR7-negative TemRA cells. The source of this sequence is a woman aged 25 to 39 in good health. The chain employs TRBV6-4 and TRBJ2-1, with D possibly being TRBD2 (5 bases). The CDR3 region has the DNA TGTGCCAGCAGTGCGGGGTCCTACAATGAGCAGTTCTTC. Amino acids: CASSAGSYNEQFF.